The T cell receptor (beta chain) described here comes from a study of shared clonotypes between healthy human individuals (dated by TCRdb to the early 2020s). General notes on the study: The cohort included a few men and a couple of women between 18 and 49 years of age. For each donor, CD4 naive and CD4 memory were each given three plates, CD8 naive was given two plates, and CD8 memory was given one plate. Blood TCR repertoires of several healthy adults were deeply sequenced to estimate repertoire size and the extent of clonotype sharing between individuals. Libraries were prepared and TCR repertoires were sequenced by different laboratories using diverse techniques, in order to increase sequencing depth and limit assay-specific biases. Per donor, leukapheresis produced somewhere between about 0.9 and 10 billion PBMCs.

TCR CDR3 regions were amplified from genomic DNA by multiplex PCR using the deep immunoSEQ assay. Genomic DNA extracted from each cell subset was distributed evenly over all wells of several immunoSEQ 96-well plates, and each plate served as one replicate. For sorted subsets, roughly 200 ng of genomic DNA, equivalent to around 29,000 T cell genomes, went into each replicate PCR. Purified libraries were measured with a Qubit 3.0 fluorometer, size-checked on a Bioanalyzer 2100, and measured again with the KAPA Library Quantification kit. Every immunoSEQ 96-well plate was sequenced on a dedicated single-read 150-cycle Illumina NextSeq 550 flow cell. Per the original workflow: The immunoSEQ output contained only junctional sequences without quality scores, so filtering could not match that applied to full-length reads. Sequences were annotated with PyIR, a Python wrapper for IgBLAST v1.9, using IMGT germline references to assign V/J genes and CDR3. Reads were filtered out if the reads had weak V/J assignments (E-value above 1e-6), no CDR3, stop codons, out-of-frame junctions, or ambiguous translated residues. V3J clonotypes were defined as sequences sharing an identical inferred V gene, J gene, and CDR3 amino acid sequence. To compute the percentage overlap between repertoires, the number of shared unique clonotypes was divided by the size of the smaller repertoire. Repertoire richness was assessed with RTK rarefaction, the Chao1 estimator, and Recon v2.1 estimates of unobserved clonotypes. Generation probabilities were computed with OLGA for all TCRbeta clonotypes obtained by the gDNA method from several donors. The table was pulled from immuneACCESS by TCRdb, which kept in-frame rearrangements only. Such tables lose some clones; where checked, under half of the loss comes from unresolved V genes, and the rest has no known cause. From that table come the V and J calls and clone size; the DNA was used to work out D and trimming. This sample is represented by around 2,000,000 clones; approximately 94% of them were singletons. Clones ranked in the top ten supply more than 1.5% of the sample.

Results the study describes overall, beyond this receptor: Larger estimated clonotype richness was generally found for naive subsets than for memory subsets. Even with the large sequencing depth, rarefaction of the sorted-subset datasets indicated that sequencing was incomplete. The genetic and exposure-history diversity represented was limited by the small number of donors. Sampling was limited to blood, and TCR repertoires in tissue likely differ from TCR repertoires in blood. Based on pairwise subsampling, the degree of clonotype sharing among donors was expected to be affected by sequencing depth. Higher generation probabilities were observed for clonotypes shared by all four sorted-subset donors than for non-shared clonotypes. Approximately 5% of naive CD4, 3.5% of naive CD8, 2% to 2.5% of memory CD4, and about 0.4% of memory CD8 clonotypes were shared across a handful of donors.

In regard to this clone: Its antigen is still unknown. Per-base quality was not reported, and no clone a single base away is much larger than it.

CD8 naive samples consisted of CD45RO-negative cells that were positively selected for CCR7, yielding a CD45RA+CCR7+ population without TemRA cells. Healthy HIV-negative adults with no recently reported acute infections or vaccinations were included as donors. All donors were Caucasian adults living in Nashville, Tennessee, USA. Blood was obtained by leukapheresis, after which PBMCs were separated by Ficoll-Histopaque density gradient centrifugation and cryopreserved in liquid nitrogen vapor phase. Purity and quantity of every magnetically sorted T cell population were checked by analytical flow cytometry. From each sorted fraction, genomic DNA was isolated and quantified by UV absorbance on a Nanodrop 2000c. Deletion took 0 bases off V and 3 bases off J, with a span of 18 bases between the germline ends. CDR1 SGDLS and CDR2 YYNGEE were looked up in the germline V gene. The CDR3 covers 17 residues, taking in both the cysteine and the phenylalanine. Here the CDR3 DNA is all that survives: 51 bases in frame from base 1.

The receptor's source is a man aged 18 to 30 in good health. Some clones in this sample may be carry-over from other donors' samples. Sequencing was done on a sample of naive CD8+ T cells from PBMCs. What the cell subset or site label conveys for this sample: CD45RA+CCR7+. In this chain, TRBV9 is recombined with TRBJ1-1, with the D gene call left open. The DNA sequence reads TGTGCCAGCAGCGTAGGTGGAACGGGCAACCCCTACACTGAAGCTTTCTTT. This sequence encodes CASSVGGTGNPYTEAFF.